This T cell receptor beta chain was retrieved from a study of blood T cell repertoires in COVID-19. Study as a whole: Material from acute and convalescent COVID-19 was sourced from the United States, Italy and Spain. Nucleic acid was either cDNA or gDNA, and it came from T cells, B-cell-depleted T cells, or PBMCs.

In this sample, this clone turned up a few times. This CDR3 has 13 residues. From germline, CDR1 is MNHEY and CDR2 SVGAGI. Trimming removed 2 bases from V and 7 bases from J, with 11 bases in between. In the original processing: Quantification of nucleated cells was approximated via reference gene primer amplification. Repertoires were generated with immunoSEQ multiplex PCR, while TCRdb's copy carries only in-frame clones and drops some. The DNA gave D and trimming, while V, J and clone size come from that table. This sample has about 89,000 clones, with around 85% found just once. Sequenced sample: peripheral blood. The rearrangement joins TRBV6-5 to TRBJ1-2; weak D call: TRBD1 (5 bases). The clonotype originates from a woman at least 80 years old with acute or convalescent COVID-19. CDR3: CASSYSQGFGYTF. The CDR3 DNA sequence: TGTGCCAGCAGTTACAGCCAGGGTTTTGGCTACACCTTC.